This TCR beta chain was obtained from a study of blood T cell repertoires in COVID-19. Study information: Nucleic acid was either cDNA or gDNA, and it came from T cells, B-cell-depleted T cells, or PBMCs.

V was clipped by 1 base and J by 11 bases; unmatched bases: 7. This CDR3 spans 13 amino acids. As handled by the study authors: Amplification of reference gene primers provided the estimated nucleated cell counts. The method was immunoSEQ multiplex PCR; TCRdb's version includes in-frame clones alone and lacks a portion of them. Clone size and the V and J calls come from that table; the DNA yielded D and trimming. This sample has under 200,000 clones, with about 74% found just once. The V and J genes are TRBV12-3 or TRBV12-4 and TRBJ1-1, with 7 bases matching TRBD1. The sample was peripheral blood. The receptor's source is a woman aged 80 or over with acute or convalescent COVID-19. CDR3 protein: CASSLGIDRAAFF. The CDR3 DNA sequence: TGTGCCAGCAGTTTAGGAATTGACAGGGCGGCTTTCTTT.